This T cell receptor beta chain appears in the sequencing data of a study of blood T cells in healthy people across ages. Germline assignment: CDR1 MNHEY and CDR2 SMNVEV (reference sequence). The CDR3 spans 16 residues. V was clipped by 4 bases and J by 4 bases; unmatched bases: 10. This clonotype was seen more than once but under ten times. Primers used in a second PCR of roughly 6 to 11 cycles were a sample-barcoded 5' primer and a J-beta primer mix. Each CDR3 protein is one row after TCRdb ran MiXCR on the 5' RACE reads. The table lists about 780,000 distinct CDR3 sequences, around two thirds of them singletons.

The sample consisted of blood. This sequence was found in a man aged 30 to 45 in good health. The gene calls are TRBV27 and TRBJ2-5; 9 bases are a match to TRBD2. The chain's CDR3 is CASSSIAGAGSETQYF. The CDR3 DNA sequence: TGTGCCAGCAGTTCGATAGCGGGGGCCGGGTCAGAGACCCAGTACTTC.